The 26 T cell receptor beta chains presented below share a single source sample, sequenced in a study of cytomegalovirus exposure and HLA in healthy donors. PCR employed 60 Vbeta and 13 Jbeta primers. Produced via immunoSEQ multiplex PCR; TCRdb's table is partial and in-frame only. The repertoire holds approximately 210,000 clones, with about 75% as singletons. The sample consisted of PBMCs. The receptor set was obtained from a male donor in good health and CMV-seronegative.

This clone was counted a few times. Other DNA sequences in this specimen translate into the identical CDR3. The rearrangement links TRBV5-4 to TRBJ1-5, with D possibly being TRBD1 (6 bases). The CDR3 contains 13 residues. Germline V CDR1 and CDR2: SGHNT, YYREEE (reference sequence). Trimming took off 5 bases at V and 2 bases at J, with 8 bases between the two ends. CDR3 bases: TGTGCCAGCAGTTCAGGGGGCAATCAGCCCCAGCATTTT. Its protein product is CASSSGGNQPQHF.

The CDR3 DNA sequence: TGTGCCAGCAGCTTGGCCGGGCGGGACCAAGAGACCCAGTACTTC. It specifies CASSLAGRDQETQYF. V and J are TRBV5-4 and TRBJ2-5; D is perhaps TRBD2 (5 bases). Trimming left V 0 bases short and J 0 bases short, with 9 bases between. Germline CDR1 SGHNT, CDR2 YYREEE (reference sequence). The CDR3 is 15 residues long.

The chain uses TRBV7-9 and TRBJ2-1, with a weak D call TRBD2 (6 bases). The CDR3 has 12 residues. CDR1 and CDR2 (germline): SEHNR, FQNEAQ (reference sequence). The ends were cut back, 5 bases at V and 8 bases at J, with 10 bases in the middle. CDR3 bases: TGTGCCAGCAGCCAAACTAGCCATGAGCAGTTCTTC. It yields the protein CASSQTSHEQFF.

V usage is TRBV6-5 and J usage is TRBJ2-5, with TRBD1 identical over 9 bases. The assigned J gene may be wrong: the sequence end matches TRBJ2-7 better. There are 14 residues in the CDR3. The germline CDR1 and CDR2 sequences are MNHEY and SVGAGI. CDR3 in amino acids: CASSAPGQGYEQYF. The CDR3 nucleotides read TGTGCCAGCAGTGCACCGGGACAGGGATACGAGCAGTACTTC.

This clone was detected only once. This chain links TRBV4-1 with TRBJ2-3, with TRBD2 matching over 11 bases. The germline gives CDR1 MGHRA, CDR2 YSYEKL. After removal of 10 bases from V and 4 bases from J, the junction contained 7 bases not matched to a gene. CDR3 size: 14 residues. For the CDR3, the DNA is TGCGCCACCTATAGCGGGAGGGCCGCAGATACGCAGTATTTT. This gives the protein CATYSGRAADTQYF.

The rearrangement links TRBV11-2 to TRBJ1-2, with 8 bases identical to TRBD1. CDR1 SGHAT and CDR2 FQNNGV come from the germline V gene. V trimming: 4 bases; J trimming: 8 bases; junction bases outside the gene matches: 12. The CDR3 has 15 amino acids. In nucleotides, the CDR3 is TGTGCCAGCAGCTCACCTTGGACAGGGCTTAACGGCTACACCTTC. This gives the protein CASSSPWTGLNGYTF.

This sequence joins TRBV29-1 and TRBJ2-3; D gene uncertain. Trimming left V 5 bases short and J 2 bases short, with 11 bases between. The CDR3 spans 13 residues. In germline, CDR1 is SQVTM, CDR2 ANQGSEA. The CDR3 DNA sequence: TGCAGCGTTCCCGCCGGGTACACAGATACGCAGTATTTT. This translates into CSVPAGYTDTQYF.

This clone appeared a few times. CDR3: CASSQDHQGSGTEAFF. CDR3 nucleotides: TGCGCCAGCAGCCAAGATCACCAGGGTTCGGGCACTGAAGCTTTCTTT. The genes are TRBV4-1 and TRBJ1-1, with D possibly matching TRBD1 (5 bases). Trimming stripped 0 bases from V and 4 bases from J, with 15 bases between. CDR1 and CDR2 (germline): MGHRA, YSYEKL. The length of the CDR3 is 16 residues.

V and J are TRBV28 and TRBJ1-1; D not resolved. The V gene's germline CDR1 is MDHEN and CDR2 SYDVKM. Between the trimmed V and J ends, which lost 7 bases and 0 bases, there was a span of 12 bases. The CDR3 runs to 14 residues. The CDR3 nucleotides read TGTGCCAGCAAACTAGGGTATTTGAACACTGAAGCTTTCTTT. It translates to CASKLGYLNTEAFF.

The gene calls are TRBV6-1 and TRBJ1-5, with D hard to call. The CDR3 sequence is 16 residues long. Germline CDR1 reads MNHNS; CDR2 reads SASEGT. The ends were cut back, 1 base at V and 2 bases at J, with 12 bases in the middle. CDR3 in amino acids: CASSEGSLIGNQPQHF. DNA for the CDR3: TGTGCCAGCAGTGAAGGTAGTCTAATCGGCAATCAGCCCCAGCATTTT.

The CDR3 spells CASSLVGLAGKYEQYF. The CDR3 coding sequence is TGCGCCAGCAGCTTGGTCGGGCTAGCGGGCAAGTACGAGCAGTACTTC. V and J are TRBV5-1 and TRBJ2-7; 8 bases are shared with TRBD2. The CDR3 contains 16 residues. The J segment lost 4 bases and the V segment lost 0 bases, leaving 9 bases of the junction unmatched. Germline assignment: CDR1 SGHRS and CDR2 YFSETQ.

The chain links TRBV30 to TRBJ2-7; 9 nucleotides match TRBD1. Losses at the gene ends were 3 bases for V and 6 bases for J; bases not matched to a gene: 9. CDR1 and CDR2 (germline): GTSNPN, SVGIG (reference sequence). The CDR3 runs to 14 residues. The CDR3, as DNA: TGTGCCTGGAGCTACAGGGGGCAGGAGGGCGAGCAGTACTTC. It codes for CAWSYRGQEGEQYF.

The DNA of the CDR3 is TGTGCCAGCAGCTTGCGAGGGGGCGAGGGTGAAAAACTGTTTTTT. It encodes CASSLRGGEGEKLFF. V gene TRBV5-4 combines with J gene TRBJ1-4, with TRBD1 matching 7 bases. Per the germline V gene, CDR1 is SGHNT and CDR2 is YYREEE (reference sequence). After removal of 1 base from V and 7 bases from J, the junction contained 7 bases not matched to a gene. CDR3 length: 15 amino acids. Together with reference TRBV5-4 and TRBJ1-4, the CDR3 gives the full variable domain: ETGVTQSPTHLIKTRGQQVTLRCSSQSGHNTVSWYQQALGQGPQFIFQYYREEENGRGNFPPRFSGLQFPNYSSELNVNALELDDSALYLCASSLRGGEGEKLFFGSGTQLSVL.

The chain combines TRBV18 with TRBJ1-4; no reliable D call. The germline CDR1 and CDR2 sequences are KGHSH and LQKENI. The V end lost 3 bases, the J end lost 5 bases, and 13 bases lay between the germline ends. This CDR3 contains 15 residues. The DNA for the CDR3 is TGTGCCAGCTCACCCACGACCGAGCGCAATGAAAAACTGTTTTTT. It translates to CASSPTTERNEKLFF. Full variable domain (outside the CDR3, taken from reference TRBV18 and TRBJ1-4): NAGVMQNPRHLVRRRGQEARLRCSPMKGHSHVYWYRQLPEEGLKFMVYLQKENIIDESGMPKERFSAEFPKEGPSILRIQQVVRGDSAAYFCASSPTTERNEKLFFGSGTQLSVL.

The gene calls are TRBV5-6 and TRBJ1-1, with TRBD1 matching 12 bases. The V and J ends lost 4 bases and 5 bases, in that order; junction bases with no gene match: 6. Germline CDR1 SGHDT, CDR2 YYEEEE. This CDR3 is 15 amino acids long. DNA of the CDR3: TGTGCCAGCAGCCTGGGACAGGGGGCTTGGACTGAAGCTTTCTTT. Protein product: CASSLGQGAWTEAFF.

This clone occurred a few times. V and J are TRBV4-3 and TRBJ1-4; D remains unclear. CDR3 length equals 16 residues. The V gene's germline CDR1 is LGHNA and CDR2 YSLEER. The V gene lost 0 bases and the J gene lost 0 bases, with 8 bases spanning the gap. CDR3 DNA: TGCGCCAGCAGCCAAGAGGGCTACCCAACTAATGAAAAACTGTTTTTT. Its translation is CASSQEGYPTNEKLFF.

J is TRBJ2-7 and V is TRBV6-5; 7 bases map to TRBD1. CDR1 and CDR2 from the germline V gene are MNHEY and SVGAGI. This CDR3 contains 14 residues. V lost 5 bases and J lost 2; bases outside the gene matches: 6. The CDR3 here is CASSQETGPYEQYF. DNA of the CDR3: TGTGCCAGCAGTCAGGAGACAGGGCCCTACGAGCAGTACTTC.

This clone has a handful of counts. The chain carries TRBV7-9 and TRBJ2-7; TRBD1 is a possible D gene (6 bases). The CDR3 extends over 14 amino acids. The V gene's germline CDR1 is SEHNR and CDR2 FQNEAQ (reference sequence). The ends were cut back, 7 bases at V and 4 bases at J, with 17 bases in the middle. This CDR3 reads CASTSTGLVYEQYF. Written as DNA, the CDR3 is TGTGCCAGCACGTCCACAGGGCTAGTATACGAGCAGTACTTC.

V is TRBV6-1 and J is TRBJ2-4, with 7 bases identical to TRBD1. This CDR3 spans 16 amino acids. V dropped 1 base and J dropped 3; count of bases not matched to a gene: 6. Germline V gives CDR1 MNHNS, CDR2 SASEGT. In nucleotides, the CDR3 is TGTGCCAGCAGTGAAGGGGGACAGTACATCAAAAACATTCAGTACTTC. The encoded protein is CASSEGGQYIKNIQYF.

This chain connects TRBV4-3 to TRBJ2-7, with TRBD2 identical over 7 bases. The germline CDR1 and CDR2 sequences are LGHNA and YSLEER. J was trimmed by 4 bases and V by 0 bases; bases with no gene match: 6. The CDR3 length is 15 residues. CDR3 nucleotides: TGCGCCAGCAGCCAAGATGGGGGGGGTGGGTACGAGCAGTACTTC. Translating it yields CASSQDGGGGYEQYF.

With regard to this clone: Other DNA sequences from this sample encode an identical CDR3 as well. The gene calls are TRBV7-9 and TRBJ1-1; maybe TRBD1 (6 bases). The CDR3 runs to 15 residues. CDR1 SEHNR and CDR2 FQNEAQ come from the germline V gene (reference sequence). Deletions cut 0 bases from V and 0 bases from J, with 8 bases between. The DNA of the CDR3 is TGTGCCAGCAGCTTAGCCCAGGGGCTGAACACTGAAGCTTTCTTT. Its translation is CASSLAQGLNTEAFF. Based on the CDR3 plus reference TRBV7-9 and TRBJ1-1, the full variable domain is DTGVSQNPRHKITKRGQNVTFRCDPISEHNRLYWYRQTLGQGPEFLTYFQNEAQLEKSRLLSDRFSAERPKGSFSTLEIQRTEQGDSAMYLCASSLAQGLNTEAFFGQGTRLTVV.

The chain couples TRBV9 to TRBJ1-4; 9 nucleotides align to TRBD1. The CDR3 has 15 amino acids. Per the germline V gene, CDR1 is SGDLS and CDR2 is YYNGEE. Trimming took 3 bases from V and 8 from J; bases not matched to a gene: 8. The CDR3 DNA sequence: TGTGCCAGCAGCGCATGGGACAGGGTCGGAGAAAAACTGTTTTTT. Protein: CASSAWDRVGEKLFF.

The chain uses TRBV28 and TRBJ2-5, with a possible D match to TRBD1 (6 bases). The CDR3 has 15 residues. Germline V gene lookup returns CDR1 MDHEN and CDR2 SYDVKM. Trimming took off 5 bases at V and 1 base at J, with 14 bases between the two ends. The CDR3: CASSTWTDPQETQYF. CDR3 DNA: TGTGCCAGCAGTACCTGGACAGATCCCCAAGAGACCCAGTACTTC.

The V and J genes are TRBV5-6 and TRBJ1-1; no definite D call. The length of the CDR3 is 13 residues. Trimming cost V 0 bases and J 2 bases, with 5 bases left between them. Germline loops: CDR1 SGHDT, CDR2 YYEEEE. The CDR3 reads CASSLELNTEAFF. In nucleotides, the CDR3 is TGTGCCAGCAGCTTGGAACTTAACACTGAAGCTTTCTTT.

This clone is a singleton in its sample. The CDR3 nucleotides read TGTGCCAGCAGTTTTCTGGGGCCTGCCTATGGCTACACCTTC. It specifies CASSFLGPAYGYTF. V is TRBV28 and J is TRBJ1-2; D perhaps matches TRBD1 (5 bases). V was clipped by 3 bases and J by 4 bases, with 12 bases between them. There are 14 residues in the CDR3. The germline CDR1 and CDR2 sequences are MDHEN and SYDVKM.

The chain employs TRBV27 and TRBJ1-1; 7 nucleotides match TRBD1. Germline V gives CDR1 MNHEY, CDR2 SMNVEV (reference sequence). The CDR3 is made up of 15 amino acids. Trimming cost V 4 bases and J 3 bases; bases outside gene matches: 8. The CDR3 coding sequence is TGTGCCAGCAGTTATTACAGGGGTGGGGACACTGAAGCTTTCTTT. This translates into CASSYYRGGDTEAFF.